Here is one T cell receptor (beta chain) with its context. The data stem from a study of blood T cell repertoires in COVID-19. Looking at the study overall: Nucleic acid was either cDNA or gDNA, and it came from T cells, B-cell-depleted T cells, or PBMCs.

Assay used: immunoSEQ multiplex PCR; TCRdb lists only in-frame clones, some missing. The sample holds approximately 340,000 clones, 80% to 95% seen once. Across about two dozen US areas, participants ranged in age from about 18 to 90 years. Exposed participants came across a COVID-19 case within 2 weeks before study entry. Germline lookup yields CDR1 SGHDN and CDR2 FVKESK. Trimming took off 3 bases at V and 0 bases at J, with 11 bases between the two ends. This CDR3 is 15 amino acids long. Material: PBMCs or T cells enriched from blood (not recorded which). The clonotype was recovered from a woman aged 40 to 50 who had been exposed to COVID-19. The genes are TRBV14 and TRBJ1-1; the D gene is possibly TRBD1 (5 bases). DNA of the CDR3: TGTGCCAGCAGCCACCAGGGTCGAATGAACACTGAAGCTTTCTTT. Translated, it gives CASSHQGRMNTEAFF.